A selection of T cell receptor beta chains follows, all from one sample in a study of blood T cell repertoires in COVID-19. Libraries were prepared by immunoSEQ multiplex PCR; TCRdb keeps only in-frame clonotypes and omits some of them. The sample has under 250,000 clones, roughly 82% seen once. Sequencing used peripheral blood. All receptors come from a man in his forties or fifties with active or convalescent COVID-19. Each CDR3 is given with its conserved first and last residue. The D gene is left open where the match is weak. The listing skips clone size in some rows; elsewhere it reads once, few, many or a size class.

v_call	clone_size	cdr3_length	d_call	j_call	cdr3_nt	cdr3_aa
TRBV5-6	-	13	TRBD2	TRBJ2-4	TGTGCCAGCAGCTTTCCGGGGGGAGGCATTCAGTACTTC	CASSFPGGGIQYF
TRBV7-2	-	16	TRBD2	TRBJ2-1	TGTGCCAGCAGCTTAGCCATGACTAGCGGGATCAATGAGCAGTTCTTC	CASSLAMTSGINEQFF
TRBV30	-	15	TRBD2	TRBJ2-7	TGTGCCTGGAGTGGGGGCGGGAGGGGATCCTACGAGCAGTACTTC	CAWSGGGRGSYEQYF
TRBV29-1	once	12	TRBD1	TRBJ1-2	TGCAGCGTTGTAGGGACAGGTGTTGGCTACACCTTC	CSVVGTGVGYTF
TRBV3-1/TRBV3-2	-	16	TRBD2	TRBJ2-3	TGTGCCAGCAGCCAAATGCTAGCGGGGGGGCGAGATACGCAGTATTTT	CASSQMLAGGRDTQYF
TRBV2	-	15	TRBD1	TRBJ2-6	TGTGCCAGCAAGGGTGACAGGGCTGGGGCCAACGTCCTGACTTTC	CASKGDRAGANVLTF
TRBV14	-	17	-	TRBJ2-6	TGTGCCAGCAGCCCCGTTCCTAAATTCTCTGGGGCCAACGTCCTGACTTTC	CASSPVPKFSGANVLTF
TRBV7-2	-	15	-	TRBJ1-3	TGTGCCAGCAGCTCAACTCCAGGGGCAGGAAACACCATATATTTT	CASSSTPGAGNTIYF
TRBV30	-	13	-	TRBJ1-5	TGTGCCTGGAGTGCCCATAGCAATCAGCCCCAGCATTTT	CAWSAHSNQPQHF
TRBV29-1	-	13	-	TRBJ2-7	TGCAGCGTTGAAGAGGCCCAGGGCTACGAGCAGTACTTC	CSVEEAQGYEQYF
TRBV7-9	-	16	TRBD2	TRBJ2-3	TGTGCCAGCAGCTTCAGGACTAGCGCAAGCACAGATACGCAGTATTTT	CASSFRTSASTDTQYF
TRBV10-3	-	13	TRBD1	TRBJ1-1	TGTGCCATCAGTGTACAGGGGGTCACTGAAGCTTTCTTT	CAISVQGVTEAFF
TRBV11-3	once	13	-	TRBJ2-5	TGTGCCAGCAGCACGTCAGTCCAAGAGACCCAGTACTTC	CASSTSVQETQYF
TRBV18	-	15	TRBD1	TRBJ1-6	TGTGCCAGCTCACCACGGGGACAGGGTCTTTCACCCCTCCACTTT	CASSPRGQGLSPLHF
TRBV3-1/TRBV3-2	few	13	TRBD2	TRBJ2-1	TGTGCCAGCAGCCTTAGCGGGGGGACCCAGCAGTTCTTC	CASSLSGGTQQFF
TRBV24-1	-	15	TRBD1	TRBJ2-7	TGTGCCACCAGTGATCCGGACAGGGGCTCCTACGAGCAGTACTTC	CATSDPDRGSYEQYF
TRBV7-8	-	14	TRBD2	TRBJ2-1	TGTGCCAGCAGGGCTAGCGGGAGGGCCAATGAGCAGTTCTTC	CASRASGRANEQFF
TRBV6-5	-	15	TRBD1	TRBJ1-1	TGTGCCAGCAGTTACAGCTTGACAGGGGACACTGAAGCTTTCTTT	CASSYSLTGDTEAFF
TRBV5-1	-	15	-	TRBJ1-4	TGCGCCAGCAGCTTGATAGGGACTCGGGATGAAAAACTGTTTTTT	CASSLIGTRDEKLFF
TRBV6-5	-	15	TRBD2	TRBJ2-7	TGTGCCAGCAGTCCGAGGACTAGCGCGATCGCCGAGCAGTACTTC	CASSPRTSAIAEQYF
TRBV9	-	15	TRBD2	TRBJ2-5	TGTGCCAGCAGCGACCAGCGGGGGGGCTGGGAGACCCAGTACTTC	CASSDQRGGWETQYF
TRBV29-1	-	13	TRBD1	TRBJ1-1	TGCAGCGTAGTCGGCAGGGGGTCCACTGAAGCTTTCTTT	CSVVGRGSTEAFF
TRBV9	once	14	-	TRBJ2-1	TGTGCCACAGGGCTAGGAAGGGTCGATGATGAGCAGTTCTTC	CATGLGRVDDEQFF
TRBV6-2/TRBV6-3	once	14	-	TRBJ1-5	TGTGCCAGCAGTTACTCGGGCAGGGGCCAGCCCCAGCATTTT	CASSYSGRGQPQHF
TRBV6-5	-	13	TRBD1	TRBJ2-5	TGTGCCAGCACAAGGACAGGCCAAGAGACCCAGTACTTC	CASTRTGQETQYF
TRBV5-1	-	17	-	TRBJ1-1	TGCGCCAGCAGCTTGGCCGGGGACAATCAGCGCGTAACTGAAGCTTTCTTT	CASSLAGDNQRVTEAFF
TRBV28	-	16	TRBD1	TRBJ2-2	TGTGCCAGCAAACCGACAGGGATCCATAACACCGGGGAGCTGTTTTTT	CASKPTGIHNTGELFF
TRBV15	-	16	-	TRBJ2-5	TGTGCCACCAGCAGAGATCGGGTGGGGGCGGGTGAGACCCAGTACTTC	CATSRDRVGAGETQYF
TRBV28	-	14	TRBD2	TRBJ2-4	TGTGCCACCCGGGGGGGGGCAGACCAATACATTCAGTACTTC	CATRGGADQYIQYF
TRBV7-8	-	15	-	TRBJ2-3	TGTGCCAGCAGCTCCGGGTCGACAAGGGGAGATACGCAGTATTTT	CASSSGSTRGDTQYF
TRBV5-1	once	15	-	TRBJ1-1	TGCGCCAGCAGCGGTTCGGGACTGCAGAACACTGAAGCTTTCTTT	CASSGSGLQNTEAFF
TRBV7-2	once	13	-	TRBJ2-3	TGTGCCAGCAGCTTAGCCGTCACAGATACGCAGTATTTT	CASSLAVTDTQYF
TRBV4-3	-	18	TRBD1	TRBJ1-3	TGCGCCAGCAGCCAAGTCGCCGGGACAGGGAATGTTGGAAACACCATATATTTT	CASSQVAGTGNVGNTIYF
TRBV6-4	-	14	TRBD1	TRBJ2-1	TGTGCCAGCAGCGGACAGGGGGCATCCAATGAGCAGTTCTTC	CASSGQGASNEQFF
TRBV18	-	14	-	TRBJ1-5	TGTGCCAGCTCACCAATCGGCGGGGATCAGCCCCAGCATTTT	CASSPIGGDQPQHF
TRBV2	-	13	TRBD1	TRBJ1-1	TGTGCCAGCAGTGTAGACAGGGGTGGTGAAGCTTTCTTT	CASSVDRGGEAFF
TRBV7-9	-	17	TRBD1	TRBJ2-1	TGTGCCAGCAGCTCCTCCAGGGACAGGGGGAAGTACAATGAGCAGTTCTTC	CASSSSRDRGKYNEQFF
TRBV4-3	-	18	-	TRBJ2-2	TGCGCCAGCAGCCAAGATTTTGCCGGGTCAGCGAACACCGGGGAGCTGTTTTTT	CASSQDFAGSANTGELFF
TRBV5-1	-	17	TRBD2	TRBJ2-2	TGCGCCAGCAGCTTGGCCGCTAGCGGGGACTACACCGGGGAGCTGTTTTTT	CASSLAASGDYTGELFF
TRBV7-6	-	13	-	TRBJ1-5	TGTGCCAGCAGCTTCAGCGGTGAGCAGCCCCAGCATTTT	CASSFSGEQPQHF
TRBV19	-	15	-	TRBJ1-2	TGTGCCAGTAGTATCGGGTCAGCCAATCACGATGGCTACACCTTC	CASSIGSANHDGYTF
TRBV6-5	-	15	TRBD1	TRBJ1-6	TGTGCCAGCAGTTACGGGGACAGGAATAATTCACCCCTCCACTTT	CASSYGDRNNSPLHF
TRBV21-1	once	18	-	TRBJ2-3	TGTGCCAGCAGCAAAGGGGCCCCGGGACAGGGGGCCGCAGATACGCAGTATTTT	CASSKGAPGQGAADTQYF
TRBV28	-	12	-	TRBJ1-5	TGTGCCAGCGGGGGACTGGGCCCCGACCAGCATTTT	CASGGLGPDQHF
TRBV7-9	-	17	TRBD2	TRBJ2-3	TGTGCCAGCAGCCAAGGGACTAGCGGGATTGGGACAGATACGCAGTATTTT	CASSQGTSGIGTDTQYF
TRBV10-1	-	15	-	TRBJ1-1	TGCGCCAGCAGCATTTTAATGGACAGCCCCACTGAAGCTTTCTTT	CASSILMDSPTEAFF
TRBV6-6	-	14	TRBD1	TRBJ1-6	TGTGCCAGCAGTTACGGGACAGGGGTCTCACCCCTCCACTTT	CASSYGTGVSPLHF
TRBV11-2	-	18	TRBD1	TRBJ1-3	TGTGCCAGCAGCTTAGGGCGGGGGACAGGGCGTTCTGGAAACACCATATATTTT	CASSLGRGTGRSGNTIYF
TRBV29-1	-	12	-	TRBJ2-2	TGCAGCGTTGATGGCGGTACCGGGGAGCTGTTTTTT	CSVDGGTGELFF
TRBV21-1	once	14	-	TRBJ1-5	TGTGCCAGCAGCACGACAGGCAAGGATCAGCCCCAGCATTTT	CASSTTGKDQPQHF
TRBV19	once	13	-	TRBJ1-1	TGTGCCACGGACAGTGGGCTGAACACTGAAGCTTTCTTT	CATDSGLNTEAFF
TRBV6-5	-	12	-	TRBJ1-2	TGTGCCAGCAGTTACTTTCCGGGTGGCTACACCTTC	CASSYFPGGYTF
TRBV27	-	19	TRBD2	TRBJ2-2	TGTGCCAGCGGCCACGACACCAGACTAGCGGGGGGGCTCACCGGGGAGCTGTTTTTT	CASGHDTRLAGGLTGELFF
TRBV6-2/TRBV6-3	-	14	-	TRBJ2-1	TGTGCCAGCAGTCCAAGGGACTTTTACAATGAGCAGTTCTTC	CASSPRDFYNEQFF
TRBV6-2/TRBV6-3	-	16	TRBD1	TRBJ1-6	TGTGCCAGCAGTTACTCGGGACAGGGGTGGAATTCACCCCTCCACTTT	CASSYSGQGWNSPLHF
TRBV6-5	-	14	TRBD2	TRBJ2-3	TGTGCCAGCATCCGGGGGGGCTCCGTAGATACGCAGTATTTT	CASIRGGSVDTQYF
TRBV19	-	15	TRBD2	TRBJ2-1	TGTGCCAGTAGTGTCAGCGGGAGCTCCTACAATGAGCAGTTCTTC	CASSVSGSSYNEQFF